The 24 T cell receptor beta chains below come from one sample, sequenced in a study of beta chain features in type 1 diabetes. These receptors' targets are unknown. General study findings and limits: Among all four CD4+ subsets, Type 1 diabetes patients had TCRB CDR3s that were moderately but significantly shorter.

The isolated RNA, all of it, was reverse transcribed, so expressed TCRB transcripts were what got sequenced. TCRdb's copy holds only in-frame clones and misses some; the assay was immunoSEQ multiplex PCR. The sample carries about 280,000 clones, approximately 16% recorded once. The sample consisted of naive CD4+ T cells from blood. The receptors here all came from a man in his late teens or twenties with type 1 diabetes.

The CDR3 loop is CASSSLLAGDSGTQYF. The CDR3 DNA is TGTGCCAGCAGCTCCCTTCTAGCGGGGGATTCGGGTACGCAGTATTTT. The chain combines TRBV7-9 with TRBJ2-3; 10 nucleotides agree with TRBD2. The CDR3 covers 16 residues. V dropped 4 bases and J dropped 8; count of bases not matched to a gene: 12. CDR1 is SEHNR and CDR2 is FQNEAQ in the germline V gene (reference sequence). Filled out from reference TRBV7-9 and TRBJ2-3, the complete variable domain reads DTGVSQNPRHKITKRGQNVTFRCDPISEHNRLYWYRQTLGQGPEFLTYFQNEAQLEKSRLLSDRFSAERPKGSFSTLEIQRTEQGDSAMYLCASSSLLAGDSGTQYFGPGTRLTVL.

This clone was observed a few times. The rearrangement links TRBV10-3 to TRBJ2-6; unclear D gene. The CDR3 has 13 residues. The ends were cut back, 6 bases at V and 4 bases at J, with 7 bases in the middle. Looked up from germline, CDR1 is ENHRY and CDR2 is SYGVKD. Here the CDR3 reads CAISEQGANVLTF. The CDR3 DNA is TGTGCCATCAGCGAACAGGGGGCCAACGTCCTGACTTTC.

This clone was seen a few times. The rearrangement uses TRBV5-4 and TRBJ1-2; possible D gene TRBD1, 6 bases. Deletions cut 4 bases from V and 0 bases from J, with 10 bases between. CDR3 length: 14 amino acids. Germline CDR1 reads SGHNT; CDR2 reads YYREEE (reference sequence). CDR3 protein: CASSPGAPNYGYTF. The CDR3 region has the DNA TGTGCCAGCAGCCCAGGGGCACCTAACTATGGCTACACCTTC.

This clone was seen only a few times. V and J are TRBV6-5 and TRBJ2-5; TRBD2 agrees at 11 bases. Looked up from germline, CDR1 is MNHEY and CDR2 is SVGAGI. CDR3 length: 15 residues. With 4 bases clipped from V and 5 bases from J, the junction kept 6 bases outside the gene matches. CDR3 sequence (DNA): TGTGCCAGCAGTTCCGCGACTAGCGGGACTGAGACCCAGTACTTC. The encoded protein is CASSSATSGTETQYF.

This clone was picked up a small number of times. The rearrangement uses TRBV18 and TRBJ2-7, with 8 bases lining up with TRBD1. V shed 2 bases and J 1 base; nucleotides not matched to a gene: 1. The CDR3 has 14 residues. Germline V CDR1 and CDR2: KGHSH, LQKENI. CDR3 region: CASSPWTGSYEQYF. The CDR3 DNA reads as TGTGCCAGCTCACCATGGACAGGGTCCTACGAGCAGTACTTC.

The V and J genes are TRBV2 and TRBJ2-7; possibly TRBD2 for D (5 bases). The ends were cut back, 3 bases at V and 6 bases at J, with 9 bases in the middle. The CDR3 runs 12 residues. Looked up from germline, CDR1 is SNHLY and CDR2 is FYNNEI. CDR3 DNA sequence: TGTGCCAGCAGTGATTTAGGGAGCGAGCAGTACTTC. Its translation: CASSDLGSEQYF.

The gene calls are TRBV5-1 and TRBJ1-4; D call uncertain. CDR1 is SGHRS, CDR2 YFSETQ, per germline. This CDR3 spans 17 amino acids. Trimming shortened V by 1 base and J by 1 base, and 14 bases separated the two germline ends. The CDR3 DNA is TGCGCCAGCAGCTTGAACCACGGCCGCGGAACTAATGAAAAACTGTTTTTT. This codes for CASSLNHGRGTNEKLFF.

The chain couples TRBV29-1 to TRBJ2-3; D gene unclear. CDR3 length: 13 amino acids. V was clipped by 5 bases and J by 13 bases, with 22 bases between them. From germline, CDR1 is SQVTM and CDR2 ANQGSEA. In nucleotides, the CDR3 is TGCAGCGTTTCAGCCAGGCTTACACATCTCAAGTATTTT. Translation gives CSVSARLTHLKYF.

V gene TRBV19 combines with J gene TRBJ2-3; D gene uncertain. CDR3 size: 14 residues. CDR1 is LNHDA and CDR2 is SQIVND in the germline V gene (reference sequence). Trimming shortened V by 3 bases and J by 4 bases, and 11 bases separated the two germline ends. The CDR3 DNA sequence: TGTGCCAGTAGTATTGGGCAGCTCCCAGATACGCAGTATTTT. It codes for CASSIGQLPDTQYF.

This clone was detected only a few times. The genes are TRBV18 and TRBJ2-3; 10 nucleotides agree with TRBD2. CDR1 and CDR2 (germline): KGHSH, LQKENI. Trimming at V came to 1 base and at J to 1 base, leaving 5 bases not matched to a gene. There are 17 residues in the CDR3. The CDR3 sequence: CASSPRYGTSGTDTQYF. Here the CDR3 DNA reads TGTGCCAGCTCACCACGTTACGGGACTAGCGGCACAGATACGCAGTATTTT.

This chain uses TRBV7-2 with TRBJ1-5; 8 bases agree with TRBD1. Germline assignment: CDR1 SGHTA and CDR2 FQGNSA. CDR3 length: 17 residues. After removal of 4 bases from V and 1 base from J, the junction contained 9 bases not matched to a gene. The CDR3 protein is CASSSLGQGKSNQPQHF. DNA for the CDR3: TGTGCCAGCAGCTCCCTTGGACAGGGCAAGAGCAATCAGCCCCAGCATTTT.

With regard to this clone: At the DNA level, this CDR3 is encoded by other sequences in the same sample as well. V gene TRBV20-1 combines with J gene TRBJ1-5; no clear D. V gave up 2 bases and J gave up 6 bases, with 5 bases separating them. Germline V CDR1 and CDR2: DFQATT, SNEGSKA (reference sequence). The CDR3 runs 11 residues. Here the CDR3 DNA reads TGCAGTGCTAGATCCGGTCAGCCCCAGCATTTT. Translated, it gives CSARSGQPQHF.

This clone was recorded a few times. This sequence joins TRBV2 and TRBJ1-2, with D perhaps TRBD1 (6 bases). The CDR3 runs 13 residues. The V and J ends lost 4 bases and 8 bases respectively, with 14 bases between them. Germline assignment: CDR1 SNHLY and CDR2 FYNNEI. The DNA of the CDR3 is TGTGCCAGCAGTGCCCCCGGGGGGACAGGCTACACCTTC. Encoded protein: CASSAPGGTGYTF.

This clone was recorded a few times. The chain has TRBV29-1 and TRBJ1-3; unclear D gene. V lost 6 bases and J 2 bases, leaving 14 bases between the germline ends. The CDR3 extends over 14 amino acids. Germline V gene data show CDR1 as SQVTM and CDR2 as ANQGSEA. DNA of the CDR3: TGCAGCGTGGGAGGCCGTACCACTGGAAACACCATATATTTT. Its protein product is CSVGGRTTGNTIYF. Variable domain in full (rest from reference TRBV29-1 and TRBJ1-3): SAVISQKPSRDICQRGTSLTIQCQVDSQVTMMFWYRQQPGQSLTLIATANQGSEATYESGFVIDKFPISRPNLTFSTLTVSNMSPEDSSIYLCSVGGRTTGNTIYFGEGSWLTVV.

The V and J genes are TRBV7-9 and TRBJ1-5; D ambiguous. This CDR3 comprises 12 residues. Germline CDR1 is SEHNR and CDR2 is FQNEAQ (reference sequence). Trimming stripped 1 base from V and 7 bases from J, with 5 bases between. The CDR3 spells CASSLGGQPQHF. The CDR3 region has the DNA TGTGCCAGCAGCTTAGGAGGCCAGCCCCAGCATTTT.

This clone was detected a few times. The rearrangement links TRBV20-1 to TRBJ2-7; D gene ambiguous. The V gene lost 4 bases and the J gene lost 7 bases, with 11 bases spanning the gap. The CDR3 totals 11 residues. Germline values: CDR1 DFQATT, CDR2 SNEGSKA (reference sequence). CDR3 protein: CSAKAEREQYF. CDR3 coding DNA: TGCAGTGCTAAGGCAGAGAGGGAGCAGTACTTC.

There are a few counts of this clone. The V and J genes are TRBV28 and TRBJ2-7, with 7 bases that match TRBD2. This CDR3 comprises 18 residues. Germline CDR1 is MDHEN and CDR2 is SYDVKM. After removal of 3 bases from V and 4 bases from J, the junction contained 18 bases not matched to a gene. The CDR3 DNA sequence: TGTGCCAGCAGTTTTTCGTTCGCGGGAGTCCCTCCCAGTTACGAGCAGTACTTC. Translated: CASSFSFAGVPPSYEQYF.

This sequence joins TRBV2 and TRBJ1-1; 11 positions agree with TRBD1. The CDR3 spans 14 residues. Germline V lookup: CDR1 SNHLY, CDR2 FYNNEI. V trimming: 5 bases; J trimming: 4 bases; junction bases outside the gene matches: 3. CDR3 sequence: CASSTGTGGTEAFF. CDR3 nucleotide sequence: TGTGCCAGCAGTACAGGGACAGGGGGCACTGAAGCTTTCTTT.

The chain has TRBV29-1 and TRBJ1-2; 10 bases fit TRBD1. CDR3 length equals 12 residues. V lost 6 bases and J lost 8; bases outside the gene matches: 6. Looked up from germline, CDR1 is SQVTM and CDR2 is ANQGSEA. The CDR3 sequence is CSVERDRGGYTF. Written as DNA, the CDR3 is TGCAGCGTAGAAAGGGACAGGGGCGGCTACACCTTC.

This clone was detected a few times. The V call is TRBV7-8, the J call TRBJ2-3, with TRBD2 matching over 8 bases. Germline V gives CDR1 SGHVS, CDR2 FQNEAQ. Trimming cost V 0 bases and J 4 bases; bases outside gene matches: 3. The CDR3 contains 15 residues. CDR3 sequence: CASSLALGGADTQYF. The DNA for the CDR3 is TGTGCCAGCAGCTTAGCGCTCGGGGGGGCAGATACGCAGTATTTT.

The V and J genes are TRBV30 and TRBJ1-4; D unresolved. CDR3 length equals 14 residues. Germline CDR1 GTSNPN, CDR2 SVGIG (reference sequence). Trimming removed 2 bases from V and 2 bases from J, with 9 bases in between. The CDR3: CAWSSLSTNEKLFF. CDR3 bases: TGTGCCTGGAGTTCCTTGAGCACTAATGAAAAACTGTTTTTT.

This clone was observed a few times. The chain links TRBV7-9 to TRBJ2-5, with 8 bases aligning to TRBD1. The length of the CDR3 is 14 residues. J gave up 5 bases and V 2 bases, and 4 bases lay outside the gene matches. From germline, CDR1 is SEHNR and CDR2 FQNEAQ (reference sequence). The CDR3: CASSLRQGAETQYF. The DNA of the CDR3 is TGTGCCAGCAGCTTACGGCAGGGGGCTGAGACCCAGTACTTC.

This chain uses TRBV15 with TRBJ2-5; 10 nucleotides agree with TRBD1. CDR1 LNHNV and CDR2 YYDKDF come from the germline V gene (reference sequence). The CDR3 extends over 15 amino acids. J lost 4 bases, V lost 4 bases, and 6 bases had no gene match. The CDR3 nucleotides are TGTGCCACCAGCATCAGACAGGGGGCGGGAGAGACCCAGTACTTC. Translation gives CATSIRQGAGETQYF.

This clone has more than one count but fewer than ten. This chain's CDR3 is CASSIGQGAYTNQPQHF. The DNA of the CDR3 is TGTGCCAGCAGTATAGGGCAGGGGGCTTATACAAATCAGCCCCAGCATTTT. J is TRBJ1-5 and V is TRBV7-9, with TRBD1 identical over 8 bases. The trim removed 6 bases at V and 4 bases at J, leaving 14 bases unmatched. Germline values: CDR1 SEHNR, CDR2 FQNEAQ (reference sequence). The CDR3 is made up of 17 amino acids.